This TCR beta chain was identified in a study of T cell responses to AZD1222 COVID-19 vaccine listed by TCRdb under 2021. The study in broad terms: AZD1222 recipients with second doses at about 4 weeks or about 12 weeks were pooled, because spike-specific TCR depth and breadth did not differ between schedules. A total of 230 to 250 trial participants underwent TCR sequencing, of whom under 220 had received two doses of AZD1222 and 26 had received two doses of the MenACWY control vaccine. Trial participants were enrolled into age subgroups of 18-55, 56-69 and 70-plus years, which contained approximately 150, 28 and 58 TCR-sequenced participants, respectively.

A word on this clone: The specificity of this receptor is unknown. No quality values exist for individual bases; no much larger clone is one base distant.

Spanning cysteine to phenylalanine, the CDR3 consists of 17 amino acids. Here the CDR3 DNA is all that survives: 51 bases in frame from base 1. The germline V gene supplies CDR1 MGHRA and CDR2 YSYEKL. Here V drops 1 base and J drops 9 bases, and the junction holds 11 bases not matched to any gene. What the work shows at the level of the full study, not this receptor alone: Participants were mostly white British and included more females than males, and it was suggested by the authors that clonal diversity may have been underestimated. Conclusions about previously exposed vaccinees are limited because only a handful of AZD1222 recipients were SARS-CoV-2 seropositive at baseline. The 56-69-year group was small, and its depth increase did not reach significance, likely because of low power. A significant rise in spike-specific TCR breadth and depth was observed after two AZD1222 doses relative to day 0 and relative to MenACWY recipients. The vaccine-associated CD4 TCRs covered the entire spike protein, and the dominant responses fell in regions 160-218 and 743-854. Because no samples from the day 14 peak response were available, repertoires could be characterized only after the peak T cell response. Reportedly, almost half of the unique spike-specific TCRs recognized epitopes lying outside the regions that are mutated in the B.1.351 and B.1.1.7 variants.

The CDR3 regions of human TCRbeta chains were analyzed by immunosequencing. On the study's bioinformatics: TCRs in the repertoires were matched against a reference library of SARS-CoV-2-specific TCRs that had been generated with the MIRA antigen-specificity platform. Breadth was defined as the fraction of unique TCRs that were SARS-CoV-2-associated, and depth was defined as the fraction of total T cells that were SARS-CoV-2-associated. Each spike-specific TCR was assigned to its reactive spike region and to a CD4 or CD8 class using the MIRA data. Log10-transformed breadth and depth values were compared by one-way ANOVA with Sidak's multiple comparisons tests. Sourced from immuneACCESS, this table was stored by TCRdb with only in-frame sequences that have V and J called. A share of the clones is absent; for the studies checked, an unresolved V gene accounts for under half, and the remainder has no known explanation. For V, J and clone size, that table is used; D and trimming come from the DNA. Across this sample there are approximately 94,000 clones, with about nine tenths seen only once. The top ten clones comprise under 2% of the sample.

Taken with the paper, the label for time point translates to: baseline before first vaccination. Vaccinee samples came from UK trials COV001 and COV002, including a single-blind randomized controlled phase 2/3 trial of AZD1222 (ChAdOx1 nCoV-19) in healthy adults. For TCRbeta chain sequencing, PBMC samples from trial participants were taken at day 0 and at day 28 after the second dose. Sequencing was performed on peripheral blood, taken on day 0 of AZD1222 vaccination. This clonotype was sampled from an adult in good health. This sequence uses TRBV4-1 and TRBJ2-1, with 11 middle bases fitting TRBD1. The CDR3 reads CASSQGSQADRGREQFF. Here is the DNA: TGCGCCAGCAGCCAAGGGTCTCAAGCGGACAGGGGGCGTGAGCAGTTCTTC.